Detailed here is one T cell receptor (beta chain). The sample is drawn from a study of follicular helper T cells after annual influenza vaccination. Per germline, CDR1 MNHEY and CDR2 SMNVEV (reference sequence). Trimming at V came to 5 bases and at J to 3 bases, leaving 4 bases not matched to a gene. CDR3 size: 15 residues. TCRdb's copy holds only in-frame clones and misses some; the assay was immunoSEQ multiplex PCR. In the table there are over 25,000 clones, roughly 80% of which are singletons. Time point indicated: 2014-2015 season, pre-vaccination. V and J are TRBV27 and TRBJ1-6; 7 nucleotides agree with TRBD1. The sequences come from CXCR5+ CD38- circulating T follicular helper cells from blood, collected on the day of influenza vaccination. Subset given: circulating Tfh, non-naive CD4+CXCR5+PD-1+ (ICOS+CD38+ or ICOS-CD38-). This sequence was found in an adult who received the influenza vaccine. The CDR3 is CASSTGQNYNSPLHF. The CDR3 coding sequence is TGTGCCAGCAGTACGGGACAGAACTATAATTCACCCCTCCACTTT.